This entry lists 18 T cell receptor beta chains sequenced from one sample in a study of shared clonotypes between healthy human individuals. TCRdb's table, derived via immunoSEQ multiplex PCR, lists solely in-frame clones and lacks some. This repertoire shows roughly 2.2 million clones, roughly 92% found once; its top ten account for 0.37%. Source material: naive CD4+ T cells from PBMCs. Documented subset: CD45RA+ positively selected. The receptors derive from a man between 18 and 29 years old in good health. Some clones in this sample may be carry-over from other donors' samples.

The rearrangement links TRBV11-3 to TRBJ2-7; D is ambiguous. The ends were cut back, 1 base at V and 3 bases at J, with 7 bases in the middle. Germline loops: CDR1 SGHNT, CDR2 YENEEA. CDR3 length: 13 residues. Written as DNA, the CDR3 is TGTGCCAGCAGCTTAGGGTACAACTACGAGCAGTACTTC. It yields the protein CASSLGYNYEQYF. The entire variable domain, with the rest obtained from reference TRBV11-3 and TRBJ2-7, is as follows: EAGVVQSPRYKIIEKKQPVAFWCNPISGHNTLYWYLQNLGQGPELLIRYENEEAVDDSQLPKDRFSAERLKGVDSTLKIQPAELGDSAVYLCASSLGYNYEQYFGPGTRLTVT.

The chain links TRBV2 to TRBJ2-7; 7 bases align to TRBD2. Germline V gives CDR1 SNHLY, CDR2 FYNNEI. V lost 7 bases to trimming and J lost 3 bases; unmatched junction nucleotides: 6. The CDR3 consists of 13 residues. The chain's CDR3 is CASIASGYYEQYF. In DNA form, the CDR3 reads TGTGCCAGCATAGCTAGCGGCTACTACGAGCAGTACTTC.

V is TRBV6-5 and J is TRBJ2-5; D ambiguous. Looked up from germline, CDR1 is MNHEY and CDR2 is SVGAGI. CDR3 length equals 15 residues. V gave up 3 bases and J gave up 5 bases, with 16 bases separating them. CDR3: CASSYYHLGLETQYF. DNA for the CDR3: TGTGCCAGCAGTTATTACCACCTGGGCCTTGAGACCCAGTACTTC.

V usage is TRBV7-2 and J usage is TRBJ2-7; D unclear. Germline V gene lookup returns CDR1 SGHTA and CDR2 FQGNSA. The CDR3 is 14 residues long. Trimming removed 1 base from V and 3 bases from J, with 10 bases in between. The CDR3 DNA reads TGTGCCAGCAGCTTAGGGGCGATCCTCTACGAGCAGTACTTC. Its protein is CASSLGAILYEQYF.

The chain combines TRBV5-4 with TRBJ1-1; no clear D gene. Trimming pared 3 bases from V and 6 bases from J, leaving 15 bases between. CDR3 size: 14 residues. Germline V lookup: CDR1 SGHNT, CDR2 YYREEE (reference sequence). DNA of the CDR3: TGTGCCAGCAGCTCCCACTCCCGGACCGCTGAAGCTTTCTTT. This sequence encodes CASSSHSRTAEAFF.

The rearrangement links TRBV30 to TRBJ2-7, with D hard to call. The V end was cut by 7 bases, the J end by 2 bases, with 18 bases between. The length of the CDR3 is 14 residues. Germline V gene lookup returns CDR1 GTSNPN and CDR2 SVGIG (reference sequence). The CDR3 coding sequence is TGTGCCTCGACCGGACGGTCGATCACCTACGAGCAGTACTTC. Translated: CASTGRSITYEQYF.

The CDR3 protein is CASSRGHRGTGELFF. The CDR3 region has the DNA TGTGCCAGCAGTAGGGGACACCGAGGCACCGGGGAGCTGTTTTTT. V is TRBV5-5 and J is TRBJ2-2; perhaps TRBD1 as D (6 bases). The CDR3 covers 15 residues. The V end was cut by 5 bases, the J end by 4 bases, with 15 bases between. The V gene's germline CDR1 is SGHKS and CDR2 YYEKEE (reference sequence).

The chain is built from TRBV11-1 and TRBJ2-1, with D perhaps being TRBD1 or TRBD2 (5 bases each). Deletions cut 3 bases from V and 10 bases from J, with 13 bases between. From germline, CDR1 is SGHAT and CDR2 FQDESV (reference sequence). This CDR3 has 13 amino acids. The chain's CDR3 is CASSLGRTDEQFF. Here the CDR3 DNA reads TGTGCCAGCAGCTTGGGACGAACTGACGAGCAGTTCTTC.

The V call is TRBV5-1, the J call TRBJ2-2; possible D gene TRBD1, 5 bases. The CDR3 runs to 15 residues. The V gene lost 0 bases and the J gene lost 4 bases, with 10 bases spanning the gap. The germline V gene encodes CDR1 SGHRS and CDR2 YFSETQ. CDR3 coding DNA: TGCGCCAGCAGCTTGGTCGGACACCTCACCGGGGAGCTGTTTTTT. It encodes CASSLVGHLTGELFF. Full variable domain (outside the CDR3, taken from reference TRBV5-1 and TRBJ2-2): KAGVTQTPRYLIKTRGQQVTLSCSPISGHRSVSWYQQTPGQGLQFLFEYFSETQRNKGNFPGRFSGRQFSNSRSEMNVSTLELGDSALYLCASSLVGHLTGELFFGEGSRLTVL.

CDR3 loop: CASSLGLAGHTDTQYF. CDR3 in DNA: TGTGCCAGCAGTTTGGGACTAGCGGGGCACACAGATACGCAGTATTTT. The rearrangement links TRBV28 to TRBJ2-3; the match to TRBD2 covers 13 bases. Per the germline V gene, CDR1 is MDHEN and CDR2 is SYDVKM. The CDR3 runs to 16 residues. Unmatched junction bases numbered 2, after V lost 3 bases and J lost 2 bases.

The CDR3 loop reads CASSLASTSDEQYF. Written as DNA, the CDR3 is TGCGCCAGCAGCTTGGCCTCGACTAGCGACGAGCAGTACTTC. The chain couples TRBV5-1 to TRBJ2-7, with 8 bases aligning to TRBD2. V was pared by 0 bases and J by 5 bases, with 4 bases of the junction left unmatched. The length of the CDR3 is 14 residues. The germline CDR1 and CDR2 sequences are SGHRS and YFSETQ.

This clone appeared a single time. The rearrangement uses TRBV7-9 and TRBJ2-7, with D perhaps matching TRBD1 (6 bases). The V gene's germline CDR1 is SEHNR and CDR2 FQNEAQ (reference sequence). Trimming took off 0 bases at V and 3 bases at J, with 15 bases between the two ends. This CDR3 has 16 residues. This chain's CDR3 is CASSLALGRGFYEQYF. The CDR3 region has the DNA TGTGCCAGCAGCTTAGCGTTGGGCAGGGGATTCTACGAGCAGTACTTC.

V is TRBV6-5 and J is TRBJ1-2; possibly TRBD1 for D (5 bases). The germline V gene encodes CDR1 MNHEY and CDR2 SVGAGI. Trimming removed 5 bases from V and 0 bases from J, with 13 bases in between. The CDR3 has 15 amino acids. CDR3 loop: CASSPSGTTNYGYTF. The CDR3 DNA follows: TGTGCCAGCAGTCCGTCGGGGACTACTAACTATGGCTACACCTTC.

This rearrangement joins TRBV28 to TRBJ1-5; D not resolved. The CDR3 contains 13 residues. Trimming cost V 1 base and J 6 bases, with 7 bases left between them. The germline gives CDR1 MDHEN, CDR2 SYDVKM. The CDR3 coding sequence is TGTGCCAGCAGTTTATTGTGGACTCAGCCCCAGCATTTT. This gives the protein CASSLLWTQPQHF.

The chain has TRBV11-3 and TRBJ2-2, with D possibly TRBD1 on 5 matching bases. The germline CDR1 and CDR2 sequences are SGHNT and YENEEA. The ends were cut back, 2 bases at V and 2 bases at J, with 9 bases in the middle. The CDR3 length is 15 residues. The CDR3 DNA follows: TGTGCCAGCAGCTTACGGCAGGGTAACACCGGGGAGCTGTTTTTT. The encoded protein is CASSLRQGNTGELFF.

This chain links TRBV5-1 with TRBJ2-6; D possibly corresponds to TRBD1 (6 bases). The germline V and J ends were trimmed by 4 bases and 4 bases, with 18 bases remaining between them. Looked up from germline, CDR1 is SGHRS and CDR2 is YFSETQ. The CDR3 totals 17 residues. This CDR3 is CASSRVQGIGGANVLTF. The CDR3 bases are TGCGCCAGCAGCCGAGTGCAGGGGATTGGCGGGGCCAACGTCCTGACTTTC.

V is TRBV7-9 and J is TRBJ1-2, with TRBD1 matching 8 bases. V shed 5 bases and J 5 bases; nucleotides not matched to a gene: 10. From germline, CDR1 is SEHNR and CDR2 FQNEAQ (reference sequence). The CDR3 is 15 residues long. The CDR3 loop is CASSLPGQGVYGYTF. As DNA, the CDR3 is TGTGCCAGCAGCCTGCCAGGACAGGGAGTATATGGCTACACCTTC.

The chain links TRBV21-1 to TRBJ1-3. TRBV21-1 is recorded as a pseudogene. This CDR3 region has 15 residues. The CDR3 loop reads CASSKSGVSGNTIYF. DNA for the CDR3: TGTGCCAGCAGCAAATCGGGGGTCTCTGGAAACACCATATATTTT.